This TCR beta chain was captured by sequencing in a study of blood T cell repertoires in COVID-19. In the study overall: Sites across the United States, Italy and Spain contributed samples from acute and convalescent COVID-19.

As originally analysed: Amplifying reference gene primers gave estimates of nucleated cell counts. Clones were read by immunoSEQ multiplex PCR, and TCRdb kept only the in-frame ones, dropping some. V and J calls and clone size are copied from that table; D and trimming were computed from the DNA. Altogether about 64,000 clones are present, 70% to 85% being singletons, with the ten largest covering more than 9.5%. The V and J ends lost 2 bases and 5 bases respectively, with 16 bases between them. Germline lookup yields CDR1 MNHEY and CDR2 SVGEGT. The CDR3 sequence is 15 residues long. This TCR was sampled from a human donor in a cohort sampled during active COVID-19. The sequencing sample was made of peripheral blood. The chain uses TRBV6-2 or TRBV6-3 and TRBJ2-7, with D possibly matching TRBD1 (5 bases). CDR3 bases: TGTGCCAGCAGTTACCTCGTAGCTTCGACAGACGAGCAGTACTTC. It yields the protein CASSYLVASTDEQYF.